This TCR beta chain was identified in a study of CXCR3-negative and CXCR3-positive naive CD8 T cells. The study, taken as a whole, reports: Memory CD8+ cells had much lower diversity, and both naive subsets had comparably high diversity.

Germline V lookup: CDR1 MDHEN, CDR2 SYDVKM. This CDR3 is 16 amino acids long. All TRB cDNA libraries came from 5' RACE performed with UMI labels. TCRdb re-called the 5' RACE reads and gives one entry per CDR3 protein, without DNA. The table for this sample gives tens of thousands of distinct CDR3 sequences. Of note for this clonotype: Its specificity is unknown.

Input material: naive CXCR3- CD8+ T cells from blood. Subset meaning: CD45RO-CCR7+CD27+CD95- naive CD8+ T cells lacking CXCR3 (TNR3-). The chain recombines TRBV28 with TRBJ2-6; TCRdb outputs TRBD1, but without DNA this stays unchecked. This receptor was taken from a human donor in good health. Some clones in this sample may be carry-over from other donors' samples. CDR3 amino acids: CASSPGQPSGANVLTF.